This entry describes one T cell receptor (beta chain). This sample is part of a study of blood T cell repertoires in COVID-19. At the level of the study: COVID-19 samples, acute and convalescent, were from the United States, Italy and Spain. Nucleic acid was either cDNA or gDNA, and it came from T cells, B-cell-depleted T cells, or PBMCs.

Libraries were prepared by immunoSEQ multiplex PCR; TCRdb keeps only in-frame clonotypes and omits some of them. The sample includes approximately 440,000 clones, roughly 88% of them seen just once. Two consecutive negative NP/OP PCR tests, clearance, or resolved symptoms defined Cohort 3 recovery. The germline gives CDR1 SNHLY, CDR2 FYNNEI. The CDR3 is 17 amino acids. J gave up 0 bases and V 6 bases, and 12 bases lay outside the gene matches. The clonotype was recovered from a man aged 18-30 years who had recovered from COVID-19. This chain links TRBV2 with TRBJ1-2, with 8 bases identical to TRBD1. What was sequenced was PBMCs or T cells enriched from blood (not recorded which). The CDR3 bases are TGTGCCAGCAGGGGTGGACAGGGCGACGGAGCTAACTATGGCTACACCTTC. Translated, it gives CASRGGQGDGANYGYTF.